These 32 T cell receptor beta chains were sequenced from one sample in a study of tumor-infiltrating lymphocytes in primary liver carcinoma. From 500 ng total RNA, TCR beta cDNA was generated with a primer in the constant region. Investigators got TCR beta libraries out of three nested multiplex PCR rounds, done with slightly modified ARM-PCR. The study ran its first two PCR rounds for about 11 cycles each, using TRBV1-TRBV30 forward primers and a C-beta reverse primer. MiXCR, run by TCRdb on the multiplex PCR reads, gives a single entry per CDR3 protein. Of 150,000 to 200,000 distinct CDR3 sequences listed, just under 85% were seen once; the top ten hold about a sixth. RNA and DNA were co-extracted from about 19-30 mg of unsorted bulk tissue. Sequencing was performed on tumor tissue from primary liver carcinoma. The origin of the receptors is a man between 40 and 49 years old with primary liver carcinoma and hepatitis B virus infection.

As concerns this clonotype: Given the absence of the conserved phenylalanine or tryptophan at the CDR3 end, a read error is likely. The gene calls are TRBV24-1 and TRBJ2-1; D is ambiguous. The DNA matches TRBJ2-7 better at its end, which makes the J call doubtful. The germline gives CDR1 KGHDR, CDR2 SFDVKD. CDR3 length: 13 residues. This chain's CDR3 is CATPPVLANEQYL. The CDR3 DNA sequence: TGTGCCACCCCACCGGTATTGGCAAATGAGCAGTACCTC.

To note about this clonotype: The conserved closing phenylalanine or tryptophan is absent in this CDR3, likely reflecting a read error. The genes are TRBV29-1 and TRBJ2-1; 13 bases match TRBD2. This CDR3 has 14 residues. In germline, CDR1 is SQVTM, CDR2 ANQGSEA. Losses at the gene ends were 7 bases for V and 12 bases for J; bases not matched to a gene: 12. The CDR3 DNA reads TGCAGCGGGCAAGGACTAGCGGGAGTAGGTGGGCAGTTCTCC. Translation: CSGQGLAGVGGQFS.

With respect to this clonotype: The junction and the germline gene differ at one end; a read error may be behind it. The chain carries TRBV6-2 or TRBV6-3 and TRBJ1-3; D is perhaps TRBD1 (5 bases). The CDR3 contains 16 residues. Germline V CDR1 and CDR2: MNHEY, SVGEGT. The CDR3 DNA follows: TGTGACAGCATGAAGGCAGGGACTTACTCTGGAAACACCATATATTTT. It specifies CDSMKAGTYSGNTIYF.

The chain uses TRBV11-2 and TRBJ2-3; D is unresolved. Deletions cut 5 bases from V and 6 bases from J, with 15 bases between. In germline, CDR1 is SGHAT, CDR2 FQNNGV. The CDR3 runs 14 residues. CDR3 sequence (DNA): TGTGCCAGCAGCATAAACCCACAATGGGATACGCAGTATTTT. It yields the protein CASSINPQWDTQYF.

For this clonotype: At one end the junction does not follow the germline gene, possibly because of a read error. The rearrangement joins TRBV12-3 or TRBV12-4 to TRBJ2-3; D remains ambiguous. This CDR3 has 15 residues. The chain's CDR3 is CPSTLRGENTDTQYF. Written as DNA, the CDR3 is TGCCCCAGCACCCTGAGAGGAGAAAACACAGATACGCAGTATTTT.

Concerning this clonotype: One end of the junction does not line up with germline, which may come from a read error. V and J are TRBV29-1 and TRBJ1-1, with TRBD1 matching 8 bases. Germline V gives CDR1 SQVTM, CDR2 ANQGSEA. The CDR3 has 14 residues. The CDR3 region has the DNA TGCCGCGTTGAGTCGGGACAGGTGAACACTGAAGTTTTCTTT. It specifies CRVESGQVNTEVFF.

As concerns this clonotype: The conserved final phenylalanine or tryptophan is absent from the CDR3, which likely points to a read error. V is TRBV5-6 and J is TRBJ2-7; D may be TRBD1 or TRBD2 (5 bases each). Germline CDR1 SGHDT, CDR2 YYEEEE. This CDR3 region has 15 residues. DNA of the CDR3: TGTGGCAGCGGTCGGACATGGATCGGGTCCTACGAGCAGTACTTA. Translated: CGSGRTWIGSYEQYL.

Turning to this clonotype: This likely comes from a read error, as the CDR3 has no conserved phenylalanine or tryptophan at its end. The limits of the CDR3 on the DNA are not certain, so only TCRdb's listed CDR3 is given. The rearrangement links TRBV6-1 to TRBJ2-1. Germline-derived CDR1 and CDR2 are MNHNS and SASEGT. The CDR3 is 13 residues long, counting both termini. The CDR3 region is CASSEGFYNEQFL.

The V call is TRBV4-2, the J call TRBJ2-2; possible D gene TRBD1, 5 bases. Germline CDR1 reads LGHNA; CDR2 reads YNFKEQ. CDR3 length equals 18 residues. V dropped 0 bases and J dropped 5 bases, with 19 bases sitting between them. CDR3 nucleotide sequence: TGTGCCAGCAGCCAAGAGAAGTTGAAGGGGTTCAGTACCGGGGAGCTGTTTTTT. Translating it yields CASSQEKLKGFSTGELFF.

With regard to this clonotype: At one end the junction does not follow the germline gene, possibly because of a read error. CDR3 region: CASSEGRISDTQYF. In nucleotides, the CDR3 is TGTGCTAGCAGTGAAGGCAGGATCTCAGATACGCAGTATTTT. V gene TRBV6-1 combines with J gene TRBJ2-3; no firm D call. CDR3 length equals 14 residues. Germline V gene lookup returns CDR1 MNHNS and CDR2 SASEGT.

As concerns this clonotype: One junction end disagrees with the germline gene, perhaps due to a read error. V and J are TRBV4-1 and TRBJ2-5; perhaps TRBD1 as D (5 bases). The germline V gene encodes CDR1 MGHRA and CDR2 YSYEKL. CDR3 size: 16 residues. CDR3 loop: CASSQGDSGLIETQYF. The CDR3 DNA follows: TGCGCCAGTAGCCAAGGAGACAGTGGGTTGATAGAGACCCAGTACTTC.

As concerns this clonotype: The junction shows a germline mismatch at one end, possibly a read error. The chain uses TRBV14 and TRBJ2-2; D possibly corresponds to TRBD1 (5 bases). Germline CDR1 and CDR2: SGHDN and FVKESK. This CDR3 has 16 residues. CDR3 protein: CASGQFAGLATGELFF. The CDR3 DNA is TGTGCCAGCGGCCAATTCGCAGGGTTGGCTACCGGTGAGCTGTTTTTT.

Details on this clonotype: Its ends do not fully match the called genes, so a read error is possible. This chain links TRBV4-3 with TRBJ1-6; TRBD1 matches at 10 bases. The CDR3 sequence is 16 residues long. From germline, CDR1 is LGHNA and CDR2 YSLEER. For the CDR3, the DNA is TGCGCCAGAAGCTCCTGGGACAGGGGAAGGATTTCACCCCTCCATTTT. Translation: CARSSWDRGRISPLHF.

The chain employs TRBV5-6 and TRBJ2-5; D possibly corresponds to TRBD2 (5 bases). This CDR3 region has 15 residues. V dropped 10 bases and J dropped 7 bases, with 26 bases sitting between them. The V gene's germline CDR1 is SGHDT and CDR2 YYEEEE. In nucleotides, the CDR3 is TGTGCCGGCACCCAGACTAACGTGAGGGCCGGGACCCAGTACTTC. Amino acids: CAGTQTNVRAGTQYF.

A remark on this clonotype: Likely a read error: the CDR3 ends without its conserved phenylalanine or tryptophan. No DNA is shown, since the ends of the CDR3 on it are uncertain; the CDR3 is the one TCRdb lists. The chain links TRBV28 to TRBJ2-4; the listed D gene, TRBD2, was not tested against the DNA. Germline loops: CDR1 MDHEN, CDR2 SYDVKM. The CDR3 is 15 residues long, ends included. The CDR3 loop reads CASSPPGLARSIQYL.

A remark on this clonotype: The missing conserved phenylalanine or tryptophan at the end of this CDR3 makes a read error likely. The chain links TRBV6-5 to TRBJ2-1; D not resolved. The CDR3 totals 14 residues. Trimming shortened V by 6 bases and J by 11 bases, and 20 bases separated the two germline ends. From germline, CDR1 is MNHEY and CDR2 SVGAGI. CDR3 protein: CASSPRPSFGKQFL. CDR3 coding DNA: TGTGCCAGCAGCCCTCGGCCCAGCTTTGGTAAGCAGTTCTTA.

This clonotype was recorded at least ten times. This chain uses TRBV7-2 with TRBJ2-2; 9 bases are shared with TRBD2. V was pared by 2 bases and J by 6 bases, with 10 bases of the junction left unmatched. The CDR3 sequence is 17 residues long. The germline V gene encodes CDR1 SGHTA and CDR2 FQGNSA. The CDR3 sequence: CASSLSGGRARAGELFF. Here the CDR3 DNA reads TGTGCCAGCAGCTTATCTGGCGGGAGGGCCCGGGCCGGGGAGCTGTTTTTT.

To note about this clonotype: An end of the junction does not agree with germline; a read error may underlie this. This chain uses TRBV29-1 with TRBJ1-4, with 11 bases aligning to TRBD1. This CDR3 contains 15 residues. Per germline, CDR1 SQVTM and CDR2 ANQGSEA. The CDR3 loop reads CSAGTGGTTNEKLFF. DNA for the CDR3: TGCAGCGCTGGGACAGGGGGTACAACTAATGAAAAACTGTTTTTC.

Details on this clonotype: With a much larger clone just one base away, this may be a read error. The conserved closing phenylalanine or tryptophan is absent in this CDR3, likely reflecting a read error. The chain recombines TRBV28 with TRBJ1-5, with D perhaps TRBD1 (6 bases). This CDR3 region has 17 residues. Germline V gene sequence: CDR1 MDHEN, CDR2 SYDVKM. V lost 5 bases to trimming and J lost 3 bases, with 20 bases between them. For the CDR3, the DNA is TGTGCCAGCAGTGGGGAAAGTGGCAGGGGATCCAATCAGCCCCAGCATTCT. Its protein is CASSGESGRGSNQPQHS.

This clonotype occurred once. A read error may produce the germline difference seen at one junction end. The V call is TRBV12-3 or TRBV12-4, the J call TRBJ2-3, with 12 bases that match TRBD2. The CDR3 length is 15 residues. The DNA for the CDR3 is TGTGCCAGCAGTCTAGCGGGAGGGAAGGGAAATACGCAGTATTTT. It codes for CASSLAGGKGNTQYF.

On this clonotype itself: The CDR3 carries no conserved terminal phenylalanine or tryptophan, so it likely arises from a read error. The limits of the CDR3 on the DNA are not certain, so only TCRdb's listed CDR3 is given. The chain links TRBV29-1 to TRBJ1-1; the table's D call TRBD1 went unverified against the DNA. The CDR3 region is 12 residues in length, termini included. Germline V CDR1 and CDR2: SQVTM, ANQGSEA. CDR3: CNVSQGRAEASL.

This clonotype counts as medium-sized. This chain joins TRBV6-1 and TRBJ2-5; D tentatively fits TRBD1 or TRBD2 (5 bases each). This CDR3 spans 15 amino acids. V was pared by 7 bases and J by 2 bases, with 17 bases between. Germline assignment: CDR1 MNHNS and CDR2 SASEGT. Written as DNA, the CDR3 is TGTGCCAGCACCCCCTCTTGGGGGAGTCAAGAGACCCAGTACTTC. Residues: CASTPSWGSQETQYF.

To note about this clonotype: The CDR3 ends on some other residue instead of the conserved phenylalanine or tryptophan, so this is likely a read error. The chain couples TRBV4-3 to TRBJ2-2; D perhaps matches TRBD1 (5 bases). The germline CDR1 and CDR2 sequences are LGHNA and YSLEER. The CDR3 sequence is 19 residues long. CDR3 DNA: TGCGCCAGCAGCCCCCGAAGCCCGACAAGGGGCGGCTCCACCAGGGAGCTGTTTTTA. Its protein is CASSPRSPTRGGSTRELFL.

Notes on this clonotype: An end of the junction differs from the germline gene, which may be a read error. This chain links TRBV5-4 with TRBJ2-3; perhaps TRBD1 as D (5 bases). The germline CDR1 and CDR2 sequences are SGHNT and YYREEE (reference sequence). There are 14 residues in the CDR3. The CDR3: CASSSKDITDTQFF. The CDR3 nucleotides read TGTGCCAGCAGTTCTAAGGACATCACAGATACGCAGTTTTTT.

On this clonotype itself: One end of the junction fails to match germline, which may point to a read error. The chain combines TRBV4-2 with TRBJ2-5; D gene unclear. CDR3 length: 14 residues. Germline CDR1 is LGHNA and CDR2 is YNFKEQ. Here the CDR3 reads CASRQEEYLETQYF. The DNA for the CDR3 is TGTGCCAGCAGGCAAGAGGAGTACTTGGAGACCCAGTACTTC.

On this clonotype itself: Being one base from a much bigger clone, this may be a read error. This rearrangement joins TRBV29-1 to TRBJ2-4; 10 nucleotides agree with TRBD1. V shed 4 bases, J shed 7 bases, and the junction held 7 bases outside the gene matches. Germline CDR1 and CDR2: SQVTM and ANQGSEA. This CDR3 has 14 amino acids. The chain's CDR3 is CSVAHGTGENIQYF. CDR3 nucleotide sequence: TGCAGCGTTGCCCACGGGACAGGGGAGAACATTCAGTACTTC.

The J gene is TRBJ2-1, the V gene TRBV11-1; perhaps TRBD2 as D (6 bases). The CDR3 is 15 amino acids. The V gene's germline CDR1 is SGHAT and CDR2 FQDESV (reference sequence). V lost 1 base, J lost 5 bases, and 12 bases lay in between. This CDR3 is CASSLGPTGDNEQFF. The CDR3 region has the DNA TGTGCCAGCAGCTTAGGACCAACGGGGGACAATGAGCAGTTCTTC.

The sample holds a few counts of this clonotype. The gene calls are TRBV6-2 or TRBV6-3 and TRBJ2-1; TRBD2 agrees at 7 bases. The CDR3 has 16 amino acids. V dropped 7 bases and J dropped 6; count of bases not matched to a gene: 15. The germline CDR1 and CDR2 sequences are MNHEY and SVGEGT. The CDR3 sequence: CASIPRTSGRTNEQFF. In DNA form, the CDR3 reads TGTGCCAGCATACCCAGGACTAGTGGGAGGACCAATGAGCAGTTCTTC.

This clonotype was observed many times. This chain links TRBV12-3 or TRBV12-4 with TRBJ1-2; tentative D call: TRBD1 (5 bases). CDR3 length: 14 amino acids. V gave up 6 bases and J gave up 5 bases, with 16 bases separating them. CDR3 sequence (DNA): TGTGCCAGCAGCGCAACGGGGCCCTCATATGGCTACACCTTC. Protein: CASSATGPSYGYTF.

The chain employs TRBV29-1 and TRBJ2-3; D possibly matches TRBD1 or TRBD2 (5 bases each). V was shortened by 4 bases and J by 2 bases, with 16 bases between the two germline ends. Looked up from germline, CDR1 is SQVTM and CDR2 is ANQGSEA. This CDR3 contains 15 residues. The CDR3 here is CSVGVGTGITDTQYF. CDR3 DNA sequence: TGCAGCGTTGGAGTCGGGACCGGCATCACAGATACGCAGTATTTT.

On this clonotype: The junction differs from germline at one of its ends, possibly a read error. This chain connects TRBV29-1 to TRBJ2-1; TRBD2 is a possible D gene (6 bases). CDR3 length: 15 residues. CDR1 and CDR2 from the germline V gene are SQVTM and ANQGSEA. DNA of the CDR3: TGCAGTGTTGAAACCGGGACTGGCGGATACAATGAGCAGTTCTTC. This codes for CSVETGTGGYNEQFF.

In this sample, this clonotype turned up a few times. Given a much more abundant clone one base away, this may be a read error. J is TRBJ1-3 and V is TRBV30; no firm D call. The CDR3 is made up of 14 amino acids. Trimming shortened V by 2 bases and J by 3 bases, and 11 bases separated the two germline ends. Germline CDR1 is GTSNPN and CDR2 is SVGIG (reference sequence). The CDR3 sequence is CAWSSKRVGNTIYF. CDR3 DNA sequence: TGTGCCTGGAGTAGTAAGAGGGTTGGAAACACCATATATTTT.